One and the same sample provided the 29 T cell receptor beta chains below, sequenced in a study of blood T cell repertoires in COVID-19. Only in-frame clones appear in the TCRdb table, and some are missing; sequencing was by immunoSEQ multiplex PCR. The sample lists 200,000 to 250,000 clones; nearly 90% were seen once. Sequences were obtained from PBMCs or T cells enriched from blood (not recorded which). The receptors were gathered from a man younger than 45 who had been exposed to COVID-19.

J is TRBJ2-3 and V is TRBV7-8, with D hard to call. The CDR3 is 13 amino acids. Germline V gives CDR1 SGHVS, CDR2 FQNEAQ. Trimming took 3 bases from V and 0 from J, leaving 4 bases between them. The CDR3 bases are TGTGCCAGCAGCTTTCTTAGCACAGATACGCAGTATTTT. It is translated as CASSFLSTDTQYF.

The V call is TRBV3-1 (or the pseudogene TRBV3-2), the J call TRBJ1-6, with a possible D match to TRBD1 (6 bases). V lost 0 bases and J 9 bases, leaving 18 bases between the germline ends. The CDR3 runs 17 residues. CDR1 is LGHDT and CDR2 is YNNKEL in the germline V gene (reference sequence). CDR3 DNA sequence: TGTGCCAGCAGCCAAGATTCCACCGGGGGGCGTCGTTCACCCCTCCACTTT. Translating gives CASSQDSTGGRRSPLHF.

This chain links TRBV3-1 (or the pseudogene TRBV3-2) with TRBJ1-2; a possible D gene is TRBD1 (5 bases). This CDR3 is 13 amino acids long. Germline V gene sequence: CDR1 LGHDT, CDR2 YNNKEL (reference sequence). Between the trimmed V and J ends, which lost 4 bases and 2 bases, there was a span of 8 bases. Written as DNA, the CDR3 is TGTGCCAGCAGCCCGACAGACAACTATGGCTACACCTTC. It is translated as CASSPTDNYGYTF.

The CDR3 DNA follows: TGTGCCAGCAGATCAGGACACCCTAGCAATCAGCCCCAGCATTTT. Translated: CASRSGHPSNQPQHF. V and J are TRBV4-2 and TRBJ1-5; tentative D call: TRBD1 (5 bases). Germline CDR1 reads LGHNA; CDR2 reads YNFKEQ. The germline V and J ends were trimmed by 6 bases and 0 bases, with 12 bases remaining between them. This CDR3 region has 15 residues.

The chain has TRBV4-3 and TRBJ1-2, with a possible D match to TRBD1 (5 bases). The CDR3 covers 14 residues. Germline V gene data show CDR1 as LGHNA and CDR2 as YSLEER. The V end lost 1 base, the J end lost 8 bases, and 14 bases lay between the germline ends. The CDR3 sequence is CASSQGPQQDGYTF. CDR3 bases: TGCGCCAGCAGCCAAGGTCCCCAACAGGACGGCTACACCTTC.

The chain couples TRBV5-4 to TRBJ2-7; the D is unclear. The germline CDR1 and CDR2 sequences are SGHNT and YYREEE (reference sequence). The length of the CDR3 is 12 residues. V was cut by 2 bases and J by 5 bases, with 8 bases left in between. Written as DNA, the CDR3 is TGTGCCAGCAGCTTAGAGAGAAACGAGCAGTACTTC. It encodes CASSLERNEQYF.

The V call is TRBV14, the J call TRBJ2-7; TRBD1 aligns across 8 bases. The CDR3 runs 15 residues. CDR1 is SGHDN, CDR2 FVKESK, per germline. V lost 3 bases to trimming and J lost 2 bases; unmatched junction nucleotides: 6. This chain's CDR3 is CASSQIRGPAYEQYF. The DNA for the CDR3 is TGTGCCAGCAGCCAGATCAGGGGGCCTGCCTACGAGCAGTACTTC.

The V gene is TRBV29-1, the J gene TRBJ2-1; D is undetermined. The germline V and J ends were trimmed by 3 bases and 7 bases, with 10 bases remaining between them. This CDR3 is 12 amino acids long. CDR1 is SQVTM, CDR2 ANQGSEA, per germline. The CDR3 nucleotides read TGCAGCGTTGACTCCTATCCTAATGAGCAGTTCTTC. Translating it yields CSVDSYPNEQFF.

The rearrangement links TRBV5-1 to TRBJ2-2; 8 nucleotides align to TRBD2. The germline CDR1 and CDR2 sequences are SGHRS and YFSETQ. CDR3 size: 17 residues. V was clipped by 3 bases and J by 6 bases; unmatched bases: 13. In DNA, the CDR3 is TGCGCCAGCAGCTCCCTCCGCGGGGGGCGAGGGTCCGGGGAGCTGTTTTTT. Translating gives CASSSLRGGRGSGELFF. The full variable domain, with the rest looked up from reference TRBV5-1 and TRBJ2-2, is KAGVTQTPRYLIKTRGQQVTLSCSPISGHRSVSWYQQTPGQGLQFLFEYFSETQRNKGNFPGRFSGRQFSNSRSEMNVSTLELGDSALYLCASSSLRGGRGSGELFFGEGSRLTVL.

The chain uses TRBV3-1 (or the pseudogene TRBV3-2) and TRBJ2-2, with D unresolved. Per germline, CDR1 LGHDT and CDR2 YNNKEL (reference sequence). This CDR3 spans 14 amino acids. Deletions cut 5 bases from V and 2 bases from J, with 9 bases between. CDR3 in amino acids: CASSSRVNTGELFF. DNA for the CDR3: TGTGCCAGCAGCAGCCGAGTAAACACCGGGGAGCTGTTTTTT.

The chain couples TRBV10-3 to TRBJ2-1; 8 positions match TRBD2. J lost 4 bases, V lost 6 bases, and 5 bases had no gene match. Looked up from germline, CDR1 is ENHRY and CDR2 is SYGVKD. This CDR3 comprises 14 residues. The CDR3 reads CAISLSGGYNEQFF. CDR3 DNA: TGTGCCATCAGCCTAAGCGGGGGATACAATGAGCAGTTCTTC.

The J gene is TRBJ2-2, the V gene TRBV30; 9 bases match TRBD2. Germline V CDR1 and CDR2: GTSNPN, SVGIG (reference sequence). The CDR3 contains 16 residues. With 0 bases clipped from V and 4 bases from J, the junction kept 6 bases outside the gene matches. The CDR3 reads CAWSVRLAGPTGELFF. CDR3 bases: TGTGCCTGGAGTGTACGTCTAGCGGGGCCCACCGGGGAGCTGTTTTTT. Full variable domain (missing parts from reference TRBV30 and TRBJ2-2): SQTIHQWPATLVQPVGSPLSLECTVEGTSNPNLYWYRQAAGRGLQLLFYSVGIGQISSEVPQNLSASRPQDRQFILSSKKLLLSDSGFYLCAWSVRLAGPTGELFFGEGSRLTVL.

This chain connects TRBV18 to TRBJ1-2, with D unresolved. V shed 2 bases and J shed 3 bases, with 10 bases lying between them. From germline, CDR1 is KGHSH and CDR2 LQKENI. The CDR3 sequence is 14 residues long. CDR3 loop: CASSPTGGYYGYTF. CDR3 DNA sequence: TGTGCCAGCTCACCAACGGGAGGCTACTATGGCTACACCTTC.

The CDR3, as DNA: TGCGCCAGCAGCTTAGCGGGGGCGGTAGCAGATACGCAGTATTTT. Translating it yields CASSLAGAVADTQYF. The chain couples TRBV5-1 to TRBJ2-3, with 8 bases lining up with TRBD2. The CDR3 totals 15 residues. V dropped 2 bases and J dropped 4; count of bases not matched to a gene: 6. Germline values: CDR1 SGHRS, CDR2 YFSETQ. Filled out from reference TRBV5-1 and TRBJ2-3, the complete variable domain reads KAGVTQTPRYLIKTRGQQVTLSCSPISGHRSVSWYQQTPGQGLQFLFEYFSETQRNKGNFPGRFSGRQFSNSRSEMNVSTLELGDSALYLCASSLAGAVADTQYFGPGTRLTVL.

The chain couples TRBV30 to TRBJ2-3, with a possible D match to TRBD1 (5 bases). In germline, CDR1 is GTSNPN, CDR2 SVGIG (reference sequence). V lost 3 bases to trimming and J lost 1 base, with 8 bases between them. This CDR3 spans 13 amino acids. In DNA form, the CDR3 reads TGTGCCTGGAGCCAACAGGGCACAGATACGCAGTATTTT. Its protein is CAWSQQGTDTQYF. Looking up the rest from reference TRBV30 and TRBJ2-3 gives the full variable domain: SQTIHQWPATLVQPVGSPLSLECTVEGTSNPNLYWYRQAAGRGLQLLFYSVGIGQISSEVPQNLSASRPQDRQFILSSKKLLLSDSGFYLCAWSQQGTDTQYFGPGTRLTVL.

The gene calls are TRBV6-1 and TRBJ1-5, with D possibly TRBD1 on 5 matching bases. Germline CDR1 and CDR2: MNHNS and SASEGT. The CDR3 contains 15 residues. Trimming removed 0 bases from V and 2 bases from J, with 8 bases in between. The CDR3 DNA follows: TGTGCCAGCAGTGAAGCAGTACAGGGCAATCAGCCCCAGCATTTT. Amino acids: CASSEAVQGNQPQHF.

The rearrangement joins TRBV7-2 to TRBJ1-6; the match to TRBD1 covers 9 bases. V dropped 4 bases and J dropped 9; count of bases not matched to a gene: 10. Germline CDR1 is SGHTA and CDR2 is FQGNSA. This CDR3 is 16 amino acids long. The CDR3 nucleotides are TGTGCCAGCAGCTCGGGGCCCACAGGGGGCGGTTCACCCCTCCACTTT. Amino acid sequence: CASSSGPTGGGSPLHF.

This clone has a single count. V usage is TRBV5-1 and J usage is TRBJ1-1; D not certain. V lost 2 bases, J lost 0 bases, and 8 bases lay in between. The germline gives CDR1 SGHRS, CDR2 YFSETQ. The CDR3 consists of 14 residues. CDR3 bases: TGCGCCAGCAGCTTTGGAGGAATGAACACTGAAGCTTTCTTT. This encodes CASSFGGMNTEAFF.

J is TRBJ2-7 and V is TRBV5-4; 10 positions match TRBD1. Trimming cost V 7 bases and J 4 bases; bases outside gene matches: 5. CDR1 is SGHNT and CDR2 is YYREEE in the germline V gene (reference sequence). CDR3 size: 13 residues. The CDR3 is CASGGTGVYEQYF. CDR3 DNA: TGTGCCAGCGGGGGGACAGGGGTGTACGAGCAGTACTTC. Full variable domain (outside the CDR3, taken from reference TRBV5-4 and TRBJ2-7): ETGVTQSPTHLIKTRGQQVTLRCSSQSGHNTVSWYQQALGQGPQFIFQYYREEENGRGNFPPRFSGLQFPNYSSELNVNALELDDSALYLCASGGTGVYEQYFGPGTRLTVT.

In its sample, this clone is medium-sized (0.01 to 0.1%). J is TRBJ2-7 and V is TRBV4-1; D not resolved. Germline-derived CDR1 and CDR2 are MGHRA and YSYEKL. Trimming pared 4 bases from V and 0 bases from J, leaving 13 bases between. The CDR3 totals 15 residues. In DNA form, the CDR3 reads TGCGCCAGCAGCCCACGACATGAAAGCTCCTACGAGCAGTACTTC. This gives the protein CASSPRHESSYEQYF.

This chain links TRBV4-1 with TRBJ1-2; no clear D. Trimming cost V 2 bases and J 4 bases, with 14 bases left between them. In germline, CDR1 is MGHRA, CDR2 YSYEKL. This CDR3 has 15 amino acids. CDR3 sequence (DNA): TGCGCCAGCAGCCAAAATTTTGGACTGTCCTATGGCTACACCTTC. Translating gives CASSQNFGLSYGYTF.

The chain recombines TRBV3-1 (or the pseudogene TRBV3-2) with TRBJ2-3, with 13 bases fitting TRBD2. The CDR3 is 20 amino acids. Looked up from germline, CDR1 is LGHDT and CDR2 is YNNKEL (reference sequence). The ends lost 1 base at V and 0 bases at J; junction bases unmatched: 10. CDR3 region: CASSQGLAGGTRASTDTQYF. For the CDR3, the DNA is TGTGCCAGCAGCCAAGGACTAGCGGGAGGTACACGTGCTAGCACAGATACGCAGTATTTT.

The V call is TRBV21-1, the J call TRBJ1-6; the listed D gene, TRBD1, was not tested against the DNA. TRBV21-1 is flagged as a pseudogene. The CDR3 has 15 amino acids. The CDR3 sequence: CASSKNPDRGSPLHF. DNA of the CDR3: TGTGCCAGCAGCAAAAACCCGGACAGGGGTTCACCCCTCCACTTT.

The chain couples TRBV27 to TRBJ1-1, with D perhaps TRBD1 (6 bases). Trimming shortened V by 5 bases and J by 8 bases, and 12 bases separated the two germline ends. Germline lookup yields CDR1 MNHEY and CDR2 SMNVEV (reference sequence). The CDR3 runs to 12 residues. In DNA, the CDR3 is TGTGCCAGCAGTCCACAGGGATCCGAAGCTTTCTTT. Translated, it gives CASSPQGSEAFF.

The chain joins TRBV19 to TRBJ2-2; tentative D call: TRBD2 (7 bases). CDR1 is LNHDA and CDR2 is SQIVND in the germline V gene (reference sequence). V lost 10 bases and J lost 3, with 15 bases in between. The CDR3 runs 14 residues. This CDR3 is CATQQGGDTGELFF. Written as DNA, the CDR3 is TGTGCCACCCAACAGGGAGGGGACACCGGGGAGCTGTTTTTT.

The rearrangement uses TRBV5-4 and TRBJ1-1; 8 bases match TRBD1. The CDR3 runs 15 residues. V shed 4 bases, J shed 4 bases, and the junction held 9 bases outside the gene matches. Germline assignment: CDR1 SGHNT and CDR2 YYREEE (reference sequence). The CDR3 protein is CASSPTSQGGTEAFF. DNA for the CDR3: TGTGCCAGCAGCCCCACCTCACAGGGGGGCACTGAAGCTTTCTTT.

The chain employs TRBV29-1 and TRBJ2-5; TRBD1 is a possible D gene (7 bases). Trimming pared 4 bases from V and 4 bases from J, leaving 13 bases between. This CDR3 has 13 residues. CDR1 is SQVTM, CDR2 ANQGSEA, per germline. The DNA of the CDR3 is TGCAGCGTTGTTGGGCAGGGGGGAGAGACCCAGTACTTC. Its translation is CSVVGQGGETQYF.

V usage is TRBV5-4 and J usage is TRBJ2-3, with 10 bases that match TRBD1. Germline loops: CDR1 SGHNT, CDR2 YYREEE (reference sequence). J lost 4 bases, V lost 4 bases, and 12 bases had no gene match. The CDR3 consists of 17 residues. Here the CDR3 reads CASSPLGQGFFADTQYF. Written as DNA, the CDR3 is TGTGCCAGCAGCCCACTGGGACAGGGGTTTTTCGCAGATACGCAGTATTTT.

In this sample, this clone turned up a few times. The junction and the germline gene differ at one end; a read error may be behind it. This sequence joins TRBV13 and TRBJ2-5; D unresolved. In germline, CDR1 is PRHDT, CDR2 FYEKMQ (reference sequence). The CDR3 sequence is 13 residues long. The CDR3 region is CASSLGRQETQYF. The CDR3 nucleotides read TGTGCCAGCAGTTTAGGACGGCAAGAGACCCAGTACTTC.